This TCR beta chain was profiled in a study of cytomegalovirus exposure and HLA in healthy donors. Study-wide results and limits: Specific recognition of CMV antigens was confirmed in vitro for a few chains (all CMV-associated). Among TCR beta chains, those listed as cytomegalovirus-associated numbered around 160. Reports showed the classifier diagnosing cytomegalovirus status with high specificity and sensitivity.

The ends were cut back, 4 bases at V and 5 bases at J, with 5 bases in the middle. CDR3 length: 10 residues. Germline loops: CDR1 GTSNPN, CDR2 SVGIG (reference sequence). Method: immunoSEQ multiplex PCR; TCRdb's copy keeps in-frame clones and lacks some. The sample includes roughly 150,000 clones, 70% to 90% of them seen just once. As for this clone: Its antigen remains unknown.

The source of this sequence is a man younger than 30 in good health and CMV-seronegative. The rearrangement links TRBV30 to TRBJ1-1; D is undetermined. The specimen was PBMCs. The CDR3 region has the DNA TGTGCCTGGAAGAGGACTGAAGCTTTCTTT. This translates into CAWKRTEAFF.